These 20 T cell receptor beta chains share one sample of origin, sequenced in a study of T cell responses to AZD1222 COVID-19 vaccine. Clones were read by immunoSEQ multiplex PCR, and TCRdb kept only the in-frame ones, dropping some. The sample lists roughly 120,000 clones; about 91% were seen once. The specimen comprised peripheral blood, sampled on day 0 of AZD1222 vaccination. These receptors were obtained from an adult in good health.

The chain carries TRBV15 and TRBJ1-6; D perhaps matches TRBD1 (5 bases). In germline, CDR1 is LNHNV, CDR2 YYDKDF (reference sequence). The V gene lost 6 bases and the J gene lost 7 bases, with 10 bases spanning the gap. The CDR3 is made up of 13 amino acids. Written as DNA, the CDR3 is TGTGCCACCAGTATGGGGACGAATTCACCCCTCCACTTT. This translates into CATSMGTNSPLHF.

The sample holds a few counts of this clone. This sequence joins TRBV7-2 and TRBJ2-5; D possibly matches TRBD1 or TRBD2 (6 bases each). V was clipped by 3 bases and J by 4 bases, with 12 bases between them. The germline V gene has CDR1 SGHTA and CDR2 FQGNSA. The CDR3 consists of 14 residues. The CDR3 region is CASSFGGHGETQYF. The CDR3 nucleotides are TGTGCCAGCAGCTTTGGGGGGCATGGAGAGACCCAGTACTTC. Combining the CDR3 with reference TRBV7-2 and TRBJ2-5 gives the whole variable domain GAGVSQSPSNKVTEKGKDVELRCDPISGHTALYWYRQSLGQGLEFLIYFQGNSAPDKSGLPSDRFSAERTGGSVSTLTIQRTQQEDSAVYLCASSFGGHGETQYFGPGTRLLVL.

The V call is TRBV9, the J call TRBJ1-1; TRBD1 might be the D (5 bases). Germline V lookup: CDR1 SGDLS, CDR2 YYNGEE. The CDR3 sequence is 17 residues long. The V end lost 3 bases, the J end lost 1 base, and 19 bases lay between the germline ends. The chain's CDR3 is CASSAIGSGTKNTEAFF. CDR3 nucleotide sequence: TGTGCCAGCAGCGCAATAGGATCAGGGACTAAGAACACTGAAGCTTTCTTT.

To note about this clone: This specimen includes other DNA sequences encoding the same CDR3. This rearrangement joins TRBV24-1 to TRBJ1-5; D not resolved. The germline V gene encodes CDR1 KGHDR and CDR2 SFDVKD. The CDR3 is 12 residues long. The germline V and J ends were trimmed by 4 bases and 5 bases, with 5 bases remaining between them. CDR3 loop: CATSDPDQPQHF. The CDR3 region has the DNA TGTGCCACCAGTGACCCTGATCAGCCCCAGCATTTT.

In regard to this clone: Compared with germline, one end of the junction differs, possibly owing to a read error. The chain has TRBV13 and TRBJ2-7; TRBD1 matches 7 bases. Germline CDR1 is PRHDT and CDR2 is FYEKMQ (reference sequence). The CDR3 extends over 13 amino acids. The CDR3 sequence: CASSLGTVYEQYF. CDR3 DNA sequence: TGTGCCAGCAGCCTAGGGACAGTCTACGAGCAGTACTTC.

This chain connects TRBV18 to TRBJ2-2; 7 nucleotides line up with TRBD2. J was trimmed by 5 bases and V by 3 bases; bases with no gene match: 9. Germline V gene sequence: CDR1 KGHSH, CDR2 LQKENI. CDR3 length equals 16 residues. The CDR3 nucleotides are TGTGCCAGCTCACCGAGGGACTATAGTAAAACCGGGGAGCTGTTTTTT. Translated, it gives CASSPRDYSKTGELFF. Full variable domain (remainder filled in from reference TRBV18 and TRBJ2-2): NAGVMQNPRHLVRRRGQEARLRCSPMKGHSHVYWYRQLPEEGLKFMVYLQKENIIDESGMPKERFSAEFPKEGPSILRIQQVVRGDSAAYFCASSPRDYSKTGELFFGEGSRLTVL.

V gene TRBV4-3 combines with J gene TRBJ1-2; perhaps TRBD1 as D (6 bases). Trimming removed 0 bases from V and 5 bases from J, with 10 bases in between. From germline, CDR1 is LGHNA and CDR2 YSLEER. CDR3 length: 14 amino acids. CDR3 amino acids: CASSQDRGPYGYTF. In nucleotides, the CDR3 is TGCGCCAGCAGCCAAGACAGGGGACCTTATGGCTACACCTTC.

The table lists this clone with a few counts. This chain connects TRBV7-9 to TRBJ1-1; no reliable D call. From germline, CDR1 is SEHNR and CDR2 FQNEAQ (reference sequence). CDR3 length equals 12 residues. V lost 2 bases and J 4 bases, leaving 5 bases between the germline ends. The CDR3 here is CASSLISTEAFF. CDR3 sequence (DNA): TGTGCCAGCAGCTTAATAAGCACTGAAGCTTTCTTT.

This chain connects TRBV28 to TRBJ1-5; the D is unclear. CDR3 length equals 14 residues. Trimming pared 5 bases from V and 0 bases from J, leaving 8 bases between. Germline V gene data show CDR1 as MDHEN and CDR2 as SYDVKM. This CDR3 reads CASSQSGSNQPQHF. As DNA, the CDR3 is TGTGCCAGCAGTCAGTCTGGTAGCAATCAGCCCCAGCATTTT.

The rearrangement links TRBV23-1 to TRBJ1-5; unclear D gene. TRBV23-1 qualifies as an ORF whose function is uncertain. Trimming pared 2 bases from V and 1 base from J, leaving 6 bases between. This CDR3 spans 14 amino acids. The CDR3 sequence is CASSQGESNQPQHF. DNA for the CDR3: TGCGCCAGCAGTCAAGGGGAAAGCAATCAGCCCCAGCATTTT.

This clone was seen only a few times. This rearrangement joins TRBV2 to TRBJ2-3; 9 nucleotides agree with TRBD2. The CDR3 spans 15 residues. The J segment lost 2 bases and the V segment lost 2 bases, leaving 2 bases of the junction unmatched. Germline V gene data show CDR1 as SNHLY and CDR2 as FYNNEI. The chain's CDR3 is CASSESGLATDTQYF. The CDR3 DNA follows: TGTGCCAGCAGTGAATCGGGACTAGCCACAGATACGCAGTATTTT.

This clone was found once. The V call is TRBV15, the J call TRBJ2-7; 9 bases agree with TRBD2. There are 16 residues in the CDR3. Losses at the gene ends were 1 base for V and 1 base for J; bases not matched to a gene: 5. CDR1 LNHNV and CDR2 YYDKDF come from the germline V gene (reference sequence). The CDR3 reads CATSRGPSGASYEQYF. The CDR3, as DNA: TGTGCCACCAGCAGAGGTCCTAGCGGGGCTTCCTACGAGCAGTACTTC. The whole variable domain, remainder taken from reference TRBV15 and TRBJ2-7, is DAMVIQNPRYQVTQFGKPVTLSCSQTLNHNVMYWYQQKSSQAPKLLFHYYDKDFNNEADTPDNFQSRRPNTSFCFLDIRSPGLGDTAMYLCATSRGPSGASYEQYFGPGTRLTVT.

The CDR3 reads CASSPQGGELFF. For the CDR3, the DNA is TGTGCCAGCAGTCCGCAGGGCGGGGAGCTGTTTTTT. The chain employs TRBV27 and TRBJ2-2; the D gene is possibly TRBD1 (5 bases). Germline V lookup: CDR1 MNHEY, CDR2 SMNVEV (reference sequence). CDR3 length: 12 residues. The V gene lost 5 bases and the J gene lost 7 bases, with 8 bases spanning the gap.

The gene calls are TRBV7-3 and TRBJ2-1; D is undetermined. Germline values: CDR1 SGHTA, CDR2 FQGTGA. The CDR3 length is 15 residues. V lost 0 bases and J 0 bases, leaving 6 bases between the germline ends. The CDR3 loop reads CASSLTSSSYNEQFF. As DNA, the CDR3 is TGTGCCAGCAGCTTAACGTCTAGCTCCTACAATGAGCAGTTCTTC. Full variable domain (outside the CDR3, taken from reference TRBV7-3 and TRBJ2-1): GAGVSQTPSNKVTEKGKYVELRCDPISGHTALYWYRQSLGQGPEFLIYFQGTGAADDSGLPNDRFFAVRPEGSVSTLKIQRTERGDSAVYLCASSLTSSSYNEQFFGPGTRLTVL.

CDR3 nucleotides: TGTGCCAGCAGCCAAGACCCTGGCGAGCACACGGGAGAAGCTTTCTTT. It yields the protein CASSQDPGEHTGEAFF. The V call is TRBV4-2, the J call TRBJ1-1; D is unclear. Germline V CDR1 and CDR2: LGHNA, YNFKEQ. This CDR3 has 16 amino acids. V was cut by 0 bases and J by 8 bases, with 19 bases left in between.

The rearrangement uses TRBV6-5 and TRBJ1-3, with 8 positions matching TRBD1. Germline trimming cut 6 bases from V and 0 bases from J; bases unmatched to any gene: 1. The CDR3 totals 14 residues. Germline V gene lookup returns CDR1 MNHEY and CDR2 SVGAGI. For the CDR3, the DNA is TGTGCCAGCAGCACAGGGGGCTCTGGAAACACCATATATTTT. It codes for CASSTGGSGNTIYF.

This chain connects TRBV5-1 to TRBJ1-2; tentative D call: TRBD1 (5 bases). The CDR3 covers 13 residues. Germline V gene data show CDR1 as SGHRS and CDR2 as YFSETQ. Trimming left V 0 bases short and J 5 bases short, with 8 bases between. For the CDR3, the DNA is TGCGCCAGCAGCTTGGACAGGTCTTATGGCTACACCTTC. Translated: CASSLDRSYGYTF. Looking up the rest from reference TRBV5-1 and TRBJ1-2 gives the full variable domain: KAGVTQTPRYLIKTRGQQVTLSCSPISGHRSVSWYQQTPGQGLQFLFEYFSETQRNKGNFPGRFSGRQFSNSRSEMNVSTLELGDSALYLCASSLDRSYGYTFGSGTRLTVV.

The CDR3 sequence: CASRPSNYGYTF. Here the CDR3 DNA reads TGTGCCAGCAGACCAAGCAACTATGGCTACACCTTC. The chain couples TRBV28 to TRBJ1-2, with D uncertain. V lost 6 bases and J 2 bases, leaving 7 bases between the germline ends. There are 12 residues in the CDR3. Germline CDR1 reads MDHEN; CDR2 reads SYDVKM.

The chain links TRBV7-2 to TRBJ1-2, with D possibly being TRBD1 (5 bases). The ends were cut back, 5 bases at V and 5 bases at J, with 15 bases in the middle. Germline V gene sequence: CDR1 SGHTA, CDR2 FQGNSA. CDR3 length: 14 residues. The CDR3 DNA reads TGTGCCAGCAGCCCCAGTGGGGGTGGGTATGGCTACACCTTC. It encodes CASSPSGGGYGYTF. Using reference TRBV7-2 and TRBJ1-2 for the parts outside the CDR3, the full variable domain is GAGVSQSPSNKVTEKGKDVELRCDPISGHTALYWYRQSLGQGLEFLIYFQGNSAPDKSGLPSDRFSAERTGGSVSTLTIQRTQQEDSAVYLCASSPSGGGYGYTFGSGTRLTVV.

The rearrangement links TRBV6-5 to TRBJ1-2; D unresolved. The V and J ends lost 0 bases and 2 bases respectively, with 13 bases between them. CDR1 is MNHEY and CDR2 is SVGAGI in the germline V gene. The CDR3 has 16 residues. CDR3 bases: TGTGCCAGCAGTTACTCGAAAGCCAGGAACAACTATGGCTACACCTTC. It yields the protein CASSYSKARNNYGYTF.